This TCR beta chain was sequenced for a study of T cell changes during pregnancy in multiple sclerosis. TCRdb keeps only in-frame clones here, not all; method: immunoSEQ multiplex PCR. The repertoire holds about 39,000 clones, about 91% seen once, with roughly 1.8% in the top ten. Germline V lookup: CDR1 MDHEN, CDR2 SYDVKM. V shed 2 bases and J shed 6 bases, with 10 bases lying between them. The CDR3 sequence is 13 residues long. Sequences were derived from CD4+ T cells from peripheral blood mononuclear cells, sampled after pregnancy. The receptor was derived from a female donor in good health, enrolled as a control in a pregnancy study. V and J are TRBV28 and TRBJ1-1; D might be TRBD1 (6 bases). The CDR3 DNA is TGTGCCAGCAGTTTAAGGCAGGGGCCTGAAGCTTTCTTT. Translation gives CASSLRQGPEAFF. The complete variable domain, with remaining parts taken from reference TRBV28 and TRBJ1-1, reads DVKVTQSSRYLVKRTGEKVFLECVQDMDHENMFWYRQDPGLGLRLIYFSYDVKMKEKGDIPEGYSVSREKKERFSLILESASTNQTSMYLCASSLRQGPEAFFGQGTRLTVV.